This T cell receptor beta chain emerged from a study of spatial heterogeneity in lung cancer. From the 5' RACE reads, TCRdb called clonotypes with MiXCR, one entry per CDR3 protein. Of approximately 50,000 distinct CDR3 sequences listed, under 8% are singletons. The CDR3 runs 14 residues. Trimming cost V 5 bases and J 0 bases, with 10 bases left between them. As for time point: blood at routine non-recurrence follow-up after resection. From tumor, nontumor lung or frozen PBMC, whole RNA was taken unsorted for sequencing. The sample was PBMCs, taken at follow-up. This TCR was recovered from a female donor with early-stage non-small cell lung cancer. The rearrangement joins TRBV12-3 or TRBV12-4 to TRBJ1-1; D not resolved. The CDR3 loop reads CASSISWMNTEAFF. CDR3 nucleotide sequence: TGTGCCAGCAGTATAAGCTGGATGAACACTGAAGCTTTCTTT.